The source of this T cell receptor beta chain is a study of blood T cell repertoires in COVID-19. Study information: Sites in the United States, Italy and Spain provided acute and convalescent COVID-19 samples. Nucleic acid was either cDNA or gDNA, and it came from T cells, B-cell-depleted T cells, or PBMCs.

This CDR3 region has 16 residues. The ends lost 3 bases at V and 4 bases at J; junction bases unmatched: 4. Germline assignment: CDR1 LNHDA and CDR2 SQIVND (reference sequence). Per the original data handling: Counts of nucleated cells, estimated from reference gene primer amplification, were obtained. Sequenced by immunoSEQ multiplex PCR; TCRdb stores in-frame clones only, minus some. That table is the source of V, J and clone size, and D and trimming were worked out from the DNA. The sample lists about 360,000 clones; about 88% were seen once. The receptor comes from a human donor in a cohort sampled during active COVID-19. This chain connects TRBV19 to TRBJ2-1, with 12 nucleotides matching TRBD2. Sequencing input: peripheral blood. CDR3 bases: TGTGCCAGTAGTATGACTCTAGCGGGAGGGTACAATGAGCAGTTCTTC. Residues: CASSMTLAGGYNEQFF. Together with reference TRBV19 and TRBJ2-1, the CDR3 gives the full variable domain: DGGITQSPKYLFRKEGQNVTLSCEQNLNHDAMYWYRQDPGQGLRLIYYSQIVNDFQKGDIAEGYSVSREKKESFPLTVTSAQKNPTAFYLCASSMTLAGGYNEQFFGPGTRLTVL.